These 5 T cell receptor beta chains were all obtained from the same sample, sequenced in a study of cytomegalovirus exposure and HLA in healthy donors. 60 Vbeta and 13 Jbeta primers were used in PCR. TCRdb's copy holds only in-frame clones and misses some; the assay was immunoSEQ multiplex PCR. The sample carries 90,000 or so clones, 55% to 75% recorded once. Sequenced material: PBMCs. The receptors were gathered from a woman in her late teens or twenties in good health and CMV-seropositive.

V gene TRBV4-3 combines with J gene TRBJ1-2, with D perhaps TRBD1 (6 bases). The CDR3 has 15 amino acids. V lost 4 bases to trimming and J lost 4 bases, with 16 bases between them. Germline V gives CDR1 LGHNA, CDR2 YSLEER. CDR3 protein: CASSLSGWGPYGYTF. The DNA for the CDR3 is TGCGCCAGCAGCCTCTCGGGATGGGGGCCCTATGGCTACACCTTC.

The chain is built from TRBV4-3 and TRBJ1-3; D uncertain. Germline V lookup: CDR1 LGHNA, CDR2 YSLEER. The V and J ends lost 4 bases and 3 bases respectively, with 13 bases between them. There are 15 residues in the CDR3. The CDR3 DNA sequence: TGCGCCAGCAGCCCTGCGGCGGGGTTTGGAAACACCATATATTTT. Its translation: CASSPAAGFGNTIYF.

CDR3: CASSQDGAGGPYNEQFF. CDR3 nucleotide sequence: TGCGCCAGCAGCCAAGATGGAGCGGGAGGGCCTTACAATGAGCAGTTCTTC. The V gene is TRBV4-3, the J gene TRBJ2-1, with TRBD2 matching 10 bases. Losses at the gene ends were 0 bases for V and 4 bases for J; bases not matched to a gene: 6. The length of the CDR3 is 17 residues. The germline V gene encodes CDR1 LGHNA and CDR2 YSLEER.

V and J are TRBV15 and TRBJ2-1, with TRBD2 as a possible D gene (5 bases). CDR1 and CDR2 (germline): LNHNV, YYDKDF (reference sequence). Trimming took off 2 bases at V and 7 bases at J, with 9 bases between the two ends. The CDR3 spans 13 residues. Here the CDR3 DNA reads TGTGCCACCAGCAGACCCCGGGGTAATGAGCAGTTCTTC. This sequence encodes CATSRPRGNEQFF.

J is TRBJ1-4 and V is TRBV27, with TRBD1 matching 10 bases. With 7 bases clipped from V and 3 bases from J, the junction kept 11 bases outside the gene matches. Germline V gives CDR1 MNHEY, CDR2 SMNVEV (reference sequence). The CDR3 has 17 residues. CDR3 residues: CASKAPDRGGANEKLFF. In nucleotides, the CDR3 is TGTGCCAGCAAGGCCCCGGACAGGGGGGGAGCTAATGAAAAACTGTTTTTT.